Listed below are T cell receptor beta chains from one sample, sequenced in a study of T cell responses to AZD1222 COVID-19 vaccine. The table came from immunoSEQ multiplex PCR; TCRdb's copy has only in-frame clones and leaves some out. Of some 180,000 clones listed, about nine tenths are singletons. The source was peripheral blood, collected 28 days after the second AZD1222 dose. The receptors shown here come from an adult who received the AZD1222 COVID-19 vaccine. CDR3s include the opening cysteine and the closing phenylalanine or tryptophan. Fields, in order: D gene, CDR3 length, V gene, J gene, clone size, CDR3 DNA, CDR3 protein. A D gene is named only where the DNA matches it firmly. Expanded clones get a size class; other rows say once, few or many, or leave the size out.

d_call: -; cdr3_length: 15; v_call: TRBV2; j_call: TRBJ1-6; clone_size: -; cdr3_nt: TGTGCCAGCAGGAACCAGGGTACCTATAATTCACCCCTCCACTTT; cdr3_aa: CASRNQGTYNSPLHF
d_call: -; cdr3_length: 13; v_call: TRBV19; j_call: TRBJ2-1; clone_size: once; cdr3_nt: TGTGCCAGCCGGCAGAACTCCTACAATGAGCAGTTCTTC; cdr3_aa: CASRQNSYNEQFF
d_call: TRBD1; cdr3_length: 16; v_call: TRBV11-1; j_call: TRBJ1-2; clone_size: -; cdr3_nt: TGTGCCAGCAGCTTACCTTCAGGGGGGGCTAACTATGGCTACACCTTC; cdr3_aa: CASSLPSGGANYGYTF
d_call: TRBD1; cdr3_length: 12; v_call: TRBV19; j_call: TRBJ2-7; clone_size: -; cdr3_nt: TGTGCCAGTGGACAGGGAGTTTACGAGCAGTACTTC; cdr3_aa: CASGQGVYEQYF
d_call: TRBD1; cdr3_length: 15; v_call: TRBV15; j_call: TRBJ1-3; clone_size: -; cdr3_nt: TGTGCCACCAGCAGAGCGACAGGGATGGGAAACACCATATATTTT; cdr3_aa: CATSRATGMGNTIYF
d_call: -; cdr3_length: 16; v_call: TRBV5-1; j_call: TRBJ1-3; clone_size: few; cdr3_nt: TGCGCCAGCAGCCCGATAGATCACCTCTCTGGAAACACCATATATTTT; cdr3_aa: CASSPIDHLSGNTIYF
d_call: -; cdr3_length: 13; v_call: TRBV6-5; j_call: TRBJ2-7; clone_size: -; cdr3_nt: TGTGCCAGCAGTTTGCAGGGCCCCTACGAGCAGTACTTC; cdr3_aa: CASSLQGPYEQYF
d_call: TRBD2; cdr3_length: 17; v_call: TRBV5-1; j_call: TRBJ2-1; clone_size: -; cdr3_nt: TGCGCCAGCAGTCCCGGGGGCTTTAGCGGGAGTTACAATGAGCAGTTCTTC; cdr3_aa: CASSPGGFSGSYNEQFF
d_call: TRBD1; cdr3_length: 13; v_call: TRBV18; j_call: TRBJ2-1; clone_size: -; cdr3_nt: TGTGCCAGCTCACCCCAGGGGGTCAATGAGCAGTTCTTC; cdr3_aa: CASSPQGVNEQFF
d_call: -; cdr3_length: 16; v_call: TRBV19; j_call: TRBJ2-1; clone_size: once; cdr3_nt: TGTGCCAGTAGTATCCGGGGCGGGATGCTCTACAATGAGCAGTTCTTC; cdr3_aa: CASSIRGGMLYNEQFF
d_call: TRBD2; cdr3_length: 15; v_call: TRBV5-6; j_call: TRBJ2-1; clone_size: -; cdr3_nt: TGTGCCAGCAGCTTAGGGTGGCGGGGGGTATCGCTCCAGTTCTTC; cdr3_aa: CASSLGWRGVSLQFF
d_call: -; cdr3_length: 14; v_call: TRBV29-1; j_call: TRBJ1-1; clone_size: once; cdr3_nt: TGCAGCGTTGCCCCCCCGATACAACACACTGAAGCTTTCTTT; cdr3_aa: CSVAPPIQHTEAFF
d_call: TRBD1; cdr3_length: 14; v_call: TRBV5-6; j_call: TRBJ1-5; clone_size: -; cdr3_nt: TGTGCCAGCAGCTTGTACAGGGGGGGACAGCCCCAGCATTTT; cdr3_aa: CASSLYRGGQPQHF
d_call: TRBD1; cdr3_length: 14; v_call: TRBV29-1; j_call: TRBJ1-1; clone_size: -; cdr3_nt: TGCAGCGTTGTTGGACAGGGGGCTAACACTGAAGCTTTCTTT; cdr3_aa: CSVVGQGANTEAFF
d_call: -; cdr3_length: 15; v_call: TRBV9; j_call: TRBJ2-1; clone_size: -; cdr3_nt: TGTGCCAGCAGCGTAGGGGTGTTATCCTACAATGAGCAGTTCTTC; cdr3_aa: CASSVGVLSYNEQFF
d_call: TRBD1; cdr3_length: 14; v_call: TRBV30; j_call: TRBJ1-2; clone_size: once; cdr3_nt: TGTGCCTGGACCCTGACAGGGGGCGGCTATGGCTACACCTTC; cdr3_aa: CAWTLTGGGYGYTF
d_call: -; cdr3_length: 16; v_call: TRBV6-2/TRBV6-3; j_call: TRBJ1-6; clone_size: -; cdr3_nt: TGTGCCAGCAGCTCTAACCTACAGGACCTAAATTCACCCCTCCACTTT; cdr3_aa: CASSSNLQDLNSPLHF
d_call: -; cdr3_length: 10; v_call: TRBV2; j_call: TRBJ2-5; clone_size: -; cdr3_nt: TGTGCCAGTCAATGGGAGACCCAGTACTTC; cdr3_aa: CASQWETQYF
d_call: TRBD1; cdr3_length: 14; v_call: TRBV5-1; j_call: TRBJ1-4; clone_size: -; cdr3_nt: TGCGCCAGCAGCTTGGGACAGGGTAGTGAAAAACTGTTTTTT; cdr3_aa: CASSLGQGSEKLFF
d_call: TRBD2; cdr3_length: 16; v_call: TRBV7-6; j_call: TRBJ2-1; clone_size: -; cdr3_nt: TGTGCCAGCAGCTTAACGCCAGCCGGGACTAGCGGGGGTACGTTCTTC; cdr3_aa: CASSLTPAGTSGGTFF
d_call: -; cdr3_length: 18; v_call: TRBV3-1/TRBV3-2; j_call: TRBJ1-4; clone_size: -; cdr3_nt: TGTGCCAGCAGCCCCGGTGGAGGTGGGGGTGCGGCTAATGAAAAACTGTTTTTT; cdr3_aa: CASSPGGGGGAANEKLFF
d_call: -; cdr3_length: 13; v_call: TRBV19; j_call: TRBJ1-5; clone_size: -; cdr3_nt: TGTGCCAGTAGTATAGGGTCTCGGCAGCCCCAGCATTTT; cdr3_aa: CASSIGSRQPQHF
d_call: TRBD1; cdr3_length: 13; v_call: TRBV4-2; j_call: TRBJ2-7; clone_size: -; cdr3_nt: TGTGCCAGCAGCCCTGGGACAGGGTGGGAGCAGTACTTC; cdr3_aa: CASSPGTGWEQYF
d_call: -; cdr3_length: 15; v_call: TRBV9; j_call: TRBJ1-4; clone_size: -; cdr3_nt: TGTGCCAGCAGCGTTGCAGGGTCAACTAATGAAAAACTGTTTTTT; cdr3_aa: CASSVAGSTNEKLFF
d_call: TRBD1; cdr3_length: 14; v_call: TRBV30; j_call: TRBJ1-2; clone_size: -; cdr3_nt: TGTGCCTGTCCAAGGACAGGGACGAACTATGGCTACACCTTC; cdr3_aa: CACPRTGTNYGYTF